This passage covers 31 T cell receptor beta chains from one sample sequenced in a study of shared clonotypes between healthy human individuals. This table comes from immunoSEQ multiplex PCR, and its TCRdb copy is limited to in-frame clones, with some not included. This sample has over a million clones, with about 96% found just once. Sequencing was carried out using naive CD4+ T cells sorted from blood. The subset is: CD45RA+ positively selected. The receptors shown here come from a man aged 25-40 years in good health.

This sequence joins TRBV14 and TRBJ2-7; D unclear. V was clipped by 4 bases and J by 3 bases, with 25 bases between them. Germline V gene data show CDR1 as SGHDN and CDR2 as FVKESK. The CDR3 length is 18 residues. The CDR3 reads CASSLRLGTGFTVYEQYF. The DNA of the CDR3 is TGTGCCAGCAGCCTCCGACTGGGAACCGGATTCACCGTCTACGAGCAGTACTTC.

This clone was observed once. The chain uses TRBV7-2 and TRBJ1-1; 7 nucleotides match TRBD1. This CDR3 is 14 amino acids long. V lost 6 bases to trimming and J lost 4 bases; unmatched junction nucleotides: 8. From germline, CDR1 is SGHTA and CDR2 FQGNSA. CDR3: CASRQGRFFTEAFF. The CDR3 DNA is TGTGCCAGCAGACAGGGGAGATTTTTCACTGAAGCTTTCTTT. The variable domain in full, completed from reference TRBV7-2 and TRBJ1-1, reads GAGVSQSPSNKVTEKGKDVELRCDPISGHTALYWYRQSLGQGLEFLIYFQGNSAPDKSGLPSDRFSAERTGGSVSTLTIQRTQQEDSAVYLCASRQGRFFTEAFFGQGTRLTVV.

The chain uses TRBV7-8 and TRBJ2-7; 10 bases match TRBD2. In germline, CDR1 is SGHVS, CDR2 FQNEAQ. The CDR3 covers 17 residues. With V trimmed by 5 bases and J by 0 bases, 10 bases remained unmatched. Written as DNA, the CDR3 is TGTGCCAGCAGCCGCGGGTTAACTAGCGGGATCTCCTACGAGCAGTACTTC. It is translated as CASSRGLTSGISYEQYF.

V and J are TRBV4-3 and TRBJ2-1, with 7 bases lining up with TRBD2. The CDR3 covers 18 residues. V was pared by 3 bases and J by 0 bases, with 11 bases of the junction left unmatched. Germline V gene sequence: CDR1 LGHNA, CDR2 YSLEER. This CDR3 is CASSQLFRGSISYNEQFF. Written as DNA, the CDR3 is TGCGCCAGCAGCCAGTTATTTCGCGGGAGCATCTCCTACAATGAGCAGTTCTTC.

The CDR3 protein is CASSFNTRQGPQYF. The CDR3 DNA sequence: TGTGCCAGCAGTTTCAACACGAGACAGGGTCCGCAGTATTTT. This chain uses TRBV2 with TRBJ2-3; 7 bases are a match to TRBD1. The CDR3 is 14 amino acids. V was clipped by 5 bases and J by 10 bases; unmatched bases: 12. The germline gives CDR1 SNHLY, CDR2 FYNNEI.

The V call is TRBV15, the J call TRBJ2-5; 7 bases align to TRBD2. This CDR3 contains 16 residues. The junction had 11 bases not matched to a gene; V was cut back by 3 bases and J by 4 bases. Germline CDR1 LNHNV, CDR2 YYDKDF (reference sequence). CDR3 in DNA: TGTGCCACCAGCAGTGGGACGGGGGGATTGGTAGAGACCCAGTACTTC. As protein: CATSSGTGGLVETQYF.

CDR3 sequence: CASRLTGSGEQYF. As DNA, the CDR3 is TGTGCCAGCAGACTAACAGGGTCCGGGGAGCAGTACTTC. This chain connects TRBV7-9 to TRBJ2-7, with D tentatively TRBD1 (6 bases). Per the germline V gene, CDR1 is SEHNR and CDR2 is FQNEAQ (reference sequence). The CDR3 has 13 amino acids. The V end lost 6 bases, the J end lost 7 bases, and 16 bases lay between the germline ends.

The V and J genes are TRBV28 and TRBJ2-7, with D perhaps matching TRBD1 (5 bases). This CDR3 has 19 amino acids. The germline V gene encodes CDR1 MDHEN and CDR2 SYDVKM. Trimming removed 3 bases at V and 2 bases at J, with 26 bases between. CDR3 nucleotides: TGTGCCAGCAGTTTCATTTCCCGGGTAGGGGTTGGTATACCCTACGAGCAGTACTTC. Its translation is CASSFISRVGVGIPYEQYF. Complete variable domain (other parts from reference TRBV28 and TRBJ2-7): DVKVTQSSRYLVKRTGEKVFLECVQDMDHENMFWYRQDPGLGLRLIYFSYDVKMKEKGDIPEGYSVSREKKERFSLILESASTNQTSMYLCASSFISRVGVGIPYEQYFGPGTRLTVT.

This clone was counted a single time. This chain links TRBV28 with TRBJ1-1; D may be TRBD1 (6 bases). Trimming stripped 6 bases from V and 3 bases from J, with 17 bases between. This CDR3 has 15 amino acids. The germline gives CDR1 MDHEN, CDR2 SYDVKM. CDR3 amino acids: CASRGIRTVDTEAFF. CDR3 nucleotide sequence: TGTGCCAGCAGAGGGATCCGGACAGTGGACACTGAAGCTTTCTTT.

The CDR3 reads CASSYQINQPQHF. CDR3 bases: TGTGCCAGCAGTTACCAGATCAATCAGCCCCAGCATTTT. The V gene is TRBV6-5, the J gene TRBJ1-5; D unresolved. Between the trimmed V and J ends, which lost 2 bases and 3 bases, there was a span of 5 bases. Germline lookup yields CDR1 MNHEY and CDR2 SVGAGI. The CDR3 spans 13 residues.

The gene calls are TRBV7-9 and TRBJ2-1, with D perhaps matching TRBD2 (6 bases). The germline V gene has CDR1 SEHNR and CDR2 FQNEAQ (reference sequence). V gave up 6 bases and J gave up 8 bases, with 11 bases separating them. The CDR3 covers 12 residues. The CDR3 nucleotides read TGTGCCAGCAGATTGACGGGGGATGAGCAGTTCTTC. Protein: CASRLTGDEQFF.

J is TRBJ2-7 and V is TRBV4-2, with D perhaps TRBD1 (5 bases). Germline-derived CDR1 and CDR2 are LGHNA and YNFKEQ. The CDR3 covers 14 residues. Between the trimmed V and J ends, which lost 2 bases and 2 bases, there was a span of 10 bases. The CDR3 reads CASSQPGQAYEQYF. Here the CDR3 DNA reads TGTGCCAGCAGCCAACCCGGACAAGCCTACGAGCAGTACTTC.

In nucleotides, the CDR3 is TGTGCCAGCAACCCCTCCAGTATCCGACATAGCAATCAGCCCCAGCATTTT. The encoded protein is CASNPSSIRHSNQPQHF. V usage is TRBV7-8 and J usage is TRBJ1-5; no definite D call. V dropped 7 bases and J dropped 0 bases, with 19 bases sitting between them. The CDR3 totals 17 residues. Germline CDR1 and CDR2: SGHVS and FQNEAQ.

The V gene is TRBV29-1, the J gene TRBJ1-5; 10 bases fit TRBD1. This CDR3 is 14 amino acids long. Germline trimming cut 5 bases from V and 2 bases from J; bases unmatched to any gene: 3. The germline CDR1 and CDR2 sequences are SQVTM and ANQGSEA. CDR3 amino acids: CSVRDRGGNQPQHF. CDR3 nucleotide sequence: TGCAGCGTTCGGGACAGGGGAGGCAATCAGCCCCAGCATTTT.

DNA of the CDR3: TGTGCCAGCAGTCGATCCCACGGAACTGGAAACACCATATATTTT. Translation: CASSRSHGTGNTIYF. The genes are TRBV25-1 and TRBJ1-3; D remains unclear. The CDR3 is 15 amino acids. Per germline, CDR1 MGHDK and CDR2 SYGVNS. V was cut by 5 bases and J by 2 bases, with 13 bases left in between.

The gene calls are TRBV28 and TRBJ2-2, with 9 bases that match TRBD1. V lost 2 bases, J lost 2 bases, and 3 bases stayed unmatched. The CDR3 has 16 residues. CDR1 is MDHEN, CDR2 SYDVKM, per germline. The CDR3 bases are TGTGCCAGCAGTTTACCCACAGGGGGCAACACCGGGGAGCTGTTTTTT. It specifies CASSLPTGGNTGELFF.

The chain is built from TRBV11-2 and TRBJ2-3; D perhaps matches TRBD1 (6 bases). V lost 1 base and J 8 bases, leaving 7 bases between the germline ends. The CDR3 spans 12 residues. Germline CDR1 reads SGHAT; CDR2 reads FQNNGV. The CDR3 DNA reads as TGTGCCAGCAGCTTAGCGGACAGTACGCAGTATTTT. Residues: CASSLADSTQYF.

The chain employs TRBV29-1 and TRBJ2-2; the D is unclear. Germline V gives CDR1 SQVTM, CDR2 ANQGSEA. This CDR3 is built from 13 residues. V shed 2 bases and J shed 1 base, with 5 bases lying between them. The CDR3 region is CSVETQNTGELFF. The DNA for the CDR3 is TGCAGCGTTGAAACGCAGAACACCGGGGAGCTGTTTTTT.

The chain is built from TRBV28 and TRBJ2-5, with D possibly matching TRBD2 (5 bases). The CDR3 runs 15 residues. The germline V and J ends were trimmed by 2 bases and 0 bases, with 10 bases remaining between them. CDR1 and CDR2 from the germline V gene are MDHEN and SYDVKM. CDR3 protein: CASSLRQTNQETQYF. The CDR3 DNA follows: TGTGCCAGCAGTTTAAGGCAGACTAACCAAGAGACCCAGTACTTC.

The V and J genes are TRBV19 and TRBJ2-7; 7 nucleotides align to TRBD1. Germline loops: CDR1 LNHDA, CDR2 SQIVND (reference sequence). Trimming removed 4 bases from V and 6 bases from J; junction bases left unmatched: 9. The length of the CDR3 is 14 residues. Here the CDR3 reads CASSTGTVIFEQYF. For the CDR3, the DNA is TGTGCCAGTAGTACCGGGACAGTTATTTTCGAGCAGTACTTC.

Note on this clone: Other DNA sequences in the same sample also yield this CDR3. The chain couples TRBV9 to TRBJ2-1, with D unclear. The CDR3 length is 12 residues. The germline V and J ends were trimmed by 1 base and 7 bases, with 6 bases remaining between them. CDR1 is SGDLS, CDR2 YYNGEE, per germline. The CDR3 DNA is TGTGCCAGCAGCGTACAAGGGAATGAGCAGTTCTTC. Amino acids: CASSVQGNEQFF.

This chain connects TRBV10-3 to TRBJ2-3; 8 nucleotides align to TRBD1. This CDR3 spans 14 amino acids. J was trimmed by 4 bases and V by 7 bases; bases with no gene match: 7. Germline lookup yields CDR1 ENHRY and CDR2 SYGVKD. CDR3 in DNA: TGTGCCATCACCAAGGACAGGGATGCAGATACGCAGTATTTT. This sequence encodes CAITKDRDADTQYF.

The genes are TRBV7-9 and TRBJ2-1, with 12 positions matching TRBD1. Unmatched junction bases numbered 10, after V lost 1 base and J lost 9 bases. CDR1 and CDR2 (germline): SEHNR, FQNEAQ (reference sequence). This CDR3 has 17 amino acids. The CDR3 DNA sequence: TGTGCCAGCAGCTTAGACACTACCGGGACAGGGGGCTTTGAGCAGTTCTTC. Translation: CASSLDTTGTGGFEQFF.

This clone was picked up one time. The CDR3 spells CASSLEGTSGPYEQYF. The DNA of the CDR3 is TGTGCCAGCAGCTTAGAGGGGACTAGCGGTCCCTACGAGCAGTACTTC. The chain is built from TRBV13 and TRBJ2-7; 11 positions match TRBD2. Germline CDR1 is PRHDT and CDR2 is FYEKMQ (reference sequence). Germline trimming cut 1 base from V and 2 bases from J; bases unmatched to any gene: 4. The CDR3 totals 16 residues.

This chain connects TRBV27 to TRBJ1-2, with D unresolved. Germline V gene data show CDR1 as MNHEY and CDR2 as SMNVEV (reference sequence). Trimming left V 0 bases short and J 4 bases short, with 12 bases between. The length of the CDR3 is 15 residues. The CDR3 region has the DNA TGTGCCAGCAGTTTATCTCCCCGGATCCTCTATGGCTACACCTTC. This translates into CASSLSPRILYGYTF.

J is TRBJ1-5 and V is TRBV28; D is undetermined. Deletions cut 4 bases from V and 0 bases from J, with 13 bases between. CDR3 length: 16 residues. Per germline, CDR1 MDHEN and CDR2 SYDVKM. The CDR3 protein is CASSYHGEYSNQPQHF. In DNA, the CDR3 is TGTGCCAGCAGTTACCACGGAGAATATAGCAATCAGCCCCAGCATTTT.

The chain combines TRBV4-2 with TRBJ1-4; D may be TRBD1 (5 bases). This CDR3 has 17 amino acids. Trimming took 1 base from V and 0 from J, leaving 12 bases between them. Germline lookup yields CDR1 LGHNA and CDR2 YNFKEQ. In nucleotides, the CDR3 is TGTGCCAGCAGCCAAGCCACAGGTTATGCAACTAATGAAAAACTGTTTTTT. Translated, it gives CASSQATGYATNEKLFF.

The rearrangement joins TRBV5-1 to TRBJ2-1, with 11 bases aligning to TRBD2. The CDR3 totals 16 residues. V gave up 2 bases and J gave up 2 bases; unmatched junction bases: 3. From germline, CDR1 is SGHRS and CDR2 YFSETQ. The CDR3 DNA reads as TGCGCCAGCAGCTTAGGGACTAGCGGACCCTACAATGAGCAGTTCTTC. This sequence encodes CASSLGTSGPYNEQFF.

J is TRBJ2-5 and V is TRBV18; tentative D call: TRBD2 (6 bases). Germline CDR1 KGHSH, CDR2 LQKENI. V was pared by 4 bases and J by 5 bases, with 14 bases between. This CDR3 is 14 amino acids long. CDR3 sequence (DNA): TGTGCCAGCTCACGGGACCCCCGGGGGGAGACCCAGTACTTC. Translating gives CASSRDPRGETQYF. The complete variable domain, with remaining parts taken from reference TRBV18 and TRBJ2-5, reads NAGVMQNPRHLVRRRGQEARLRCSPMKGHSHVYWYRQLPEEGLKFMVYLQKENIIDESGMPKERFSAEFPKEGPSILRIQQVVRGDSAAYFCASSRDPRGETQYFGPGTRLLVL.

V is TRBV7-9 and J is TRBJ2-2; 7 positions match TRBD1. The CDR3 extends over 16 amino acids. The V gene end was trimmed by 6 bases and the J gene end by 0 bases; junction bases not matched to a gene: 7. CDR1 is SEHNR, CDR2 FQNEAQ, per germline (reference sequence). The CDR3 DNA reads TGTGCCAGCAGACCACGACAGGGATCGAACACCGGGGAGCTGTTTTTT. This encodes CASRPRQGSNTGELFF.

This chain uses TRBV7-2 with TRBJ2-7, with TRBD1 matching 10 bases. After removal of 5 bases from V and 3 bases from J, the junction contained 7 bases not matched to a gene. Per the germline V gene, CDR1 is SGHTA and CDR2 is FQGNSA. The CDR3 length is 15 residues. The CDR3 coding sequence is TGTGCCAGCAGCGCCGCCGGGACAGGGGACTACGAGCAGTACTTC. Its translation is CASSAAGTGDYEQYF.